The clone carrying this TCR beta chain was seen just once. The entry originates in a study of blood T cell repertoires in COVID-19. V lost 2 bases to trimming and J lost 2 bases; unmatched junction nucleotides: 5. From germline, CDR1 is KGHDR and CDR2 SFDVKD. The CDR3 length is 17 residues. Data came from immunoSEQ multiplex PCR; TCRdb stores just in-frame clones and leaves some out. Of about 220,000 clones in the sample, 70% to 90% were seen once. V and J are TRBV24-1 and TRBJ2-3, with 11 bases fitting TRBD2. Sequencing was carried out using peripheral blood. This clonotype was obtained from a man in his forties or fifties who had recovered from COVID-19. This CDR3 is CATSDSGTSGLTDTQYF. The CDR3 DNA is TGTGCCACCAGTGATTCGGGGACTAGCGGACTCACAGATACGCAGTATTTT.